This T cell receptor (beta chain) stems from a study of blood T cell repertoires in COVID-19. Study background: COVID-19 samples collected from the United States, Italy and Spain covered acute and convalescent phases. The analysed material was cDNA or gDNA that came from T cells, B-cell-depleted T cells, or PBMCs.

The V segment lost 3 bases and the J segment 2 bases; nucleotides outside the gene matches: 3. The CDR3 sequence is 15 residues long. Germline CDR1 reads SGDLS; CDR2 reads YYNGEE. The data were produced by immunoSEQ multiplex PCR, yet TCRdb's version contains in-frame clones alone and is incomplete. The sample comprises about 330,000 clones, around 90% of which are singletons, and about 6.8% rests with the top ten. The TCR comes from a man younger than 35 who had recovered from COVID-19. This chain connects TRBV9 to TRBJ2-1, with 9 bases identical to TRBD1. Sequenced sample: peripheral blood. Here the CDR3 reads CASSATGGAYNEQFF. The CDR3 DNA reads TGTGCCAGCAGCGCTACAGGGGGCGCCTACAATGAGCAGTTCTTC.